The 19 T cell receptor beta chains below were found in one sample sequenced in a study of T cell repertoires in cytomegalovirus infection. TCRdb reprocessed the reads via MiXCR and lists one record per CDR3 protein. The sample carries approximately 130,000 distinct CDR3 sequences, under 30% recorded once. Which antigens these TCRs recognize remains unknown. Sequenced input: PBMCs, sequenced either directly or after in vitro stimulation (not recorded which). The receptors shown here come from a human donor in good health (CMV status not recorded). Some clones in this sample may be carry-over from other donors' samples.

Ten or more counts support this clonotype. V is TRBV7-2 and J is TRBJ1-2; no reliable D call. Germline lookup yields CDR1 SGHTA and CDR2 FQGNSA. Trimming removed 3 bases at V and 8 bases at J, with 13 bases between. The CDR3 covers 13 residues. CDR3 protein: CASSLVRGRGYTF. The CDR3 coding sequence is TGTGCCAGCAGCTTGGTGCGAGGGAGGGGCTACACCTTC.

The chain employs TRBV20-1 and TRBJ2-1, with no clear D. V was pared by 4 bases and J by 4 bases, with 11 bases between. Germline loops: CDR1 DFQATT, CDR2 SNEGSKA (reference sequence). The CDR3 has 13 residues. Here the CDR3 reads CSATTSLYNEQFF. The CDR3, as DNA: TGCAGTGCTACAACGTCACTATACAATGAGCAGTTCTTC.

In its sample, this clonotype was seen a few times. The chain couples TRBV29-1 to TRBJ1-1, with D possibly TRBD1 on 6 matching bases. The length of the CDR3 is 10 residues. Germline V gives CDR1 SQVTM, CDR2 ANQGSEA. V was trimmed by 7 bases and J by 7 bases, leaving 10 bases between them. The CDR3 nucleotides read TGCAGCGGATCACAGGGTGAAGCTTTCTTT. This translates into CSGSQGEAFF.

The CDR3 reads CASSLDLVPGQPQHF. The CDR3 DNA reads as TGTGCCAGCAGCTTAGATTTGGTCCCGGGACAGCCCCAGCATTTT. This chain uses TRBV11-2 with TRBJ1-5; D gene unclear. The CDR3 spans 15 residues. Trimming cost V 0 bases and J 7 bases, with 13 bases left between them. Germline V lookup: CDR1 SGHAT, CDR2 FQNNGV. Full variable domain (remainder filled in from reference TRBV11-2 and TRBJ1-5): EAGVAQSPRYKIIEKRQSVAFWCNPISGHATLYWYQQILGQGPKLLIQFQNNGVVDDSQLPKDRFSAERLKGVDSTLKIQPAKLEDSAVYLCASSLDLVPGQPQHFGDGTRLSIL.

Only a few counts were recorded for this clonotype. This chain connects TRBV6-8 to TRBJ2-7, with a tentative D call TRBD1 (6 bases). The V gene lost 6 bases and the J gene lost 3 bases, with 9 bases spanning the gap. Germline V gene sequence: CDR1 MNHGY, CDR2 SAAAGT. The CDR3 extends over 12 amino acids. CDR3 in amino acids: CASRHRVYEQYF. CDR3 bases: TGTGCCAGCAGGCACAGGGTCTACGAGCAGTACTTC.

A remark on this clonotype: A junction end diverges from the germline sequence, so it may reflect a read error. The chain combines TRBV6-2 or TRBV6-3 with TRBJ2-2, with D possibly TRBD2 on 6 matching bases. This CDR3 has 13 amino acids. Germline lookup yields CDR1 MNHEY and CDR2 SVGEGT. DNA of the CDR3: TGTGCCAGCAGTTTCACCTTCGGCGGGGAGCAGTTTTTT. It is translated as CASSFTFGGEQFF.

The V and J genes are TRBV27 and TRBJ2-1, with 8 bases matching TRBD2. Germline loops: CDR1 MNHEY, CDR2 SMNVEV (reference sequence). This CDR3 spans 19 amino acids. V lost 3 bases, J lost 4 bases, and 17 bases stayed unmatched. CDR3 bases: TGTGCCAGCAGTTTTTGGCAGTTAGGGCTAGCGGGCCGTTACAATGAGCAGTTCTTC. Translated: CASSFWQLGLAGRYNEQFF.

This chain joins TRBV7-9 and TRBJ2-4; 7 nucleotides line up with TRBD1. This CDR3 is built from 15 residues. The J segment lost 5 bases and the V segment lost 2 bases, leaving 6 bases of the junction unmatched. Germline CDR1 SEHNR, CDR2 FQNEAQ (reference sequence). Written as DNA, the CDR3 is TGTGCCAGCAGCTTACCGAGCGGACAGGAAAACATTCAGTACTTC. Translating it yields CASSLPSGQENIQYF.

The gene calls are TRBV20-1 and TRBJ2-3, with TRBD2 identical over 14 bases. CDR1 is DFQATT and CDR2 is SNEGSKA in the germline V gene (reference sequence). The CDR3 extends over 15 amino acids. V was pared by 3 bases and J by 5 bases, with 4 bases of the junction left unmatched. CDR3 residues: CSARMTSGRGDTQYF. The CDR3 coding sequence is TGCAGTGCTAGGATGACTAGCGGGAGGGGAGATACGCAGTATTTT.

In nucleotides, the CDR3 is TGTGCCAGCAGTTTGGCCATCGTCTACGAGCAGTACGTC. Translating it yields CASSLAIVYEQYV. This chain links TRBV6-2 or TRBV6-3 with TRBJ2-7; D gene ambiguous. V lost 4 bases and J 3 bases, leaving 10 bases between the germline ends. The CDR3 length is 13 residues. Germline V gene lookup returns CDR1 MNHEY and CDR2 SVGEGT.

The genes are TRBV30 and TRBJ1-1, with D possibly TRBD1 on 5 matching bases. Trimming removed 0 bases at V and 4 bases at J, with 9 bases between. The germline V gene has CDR1 GTSNPN and CDR2 SVGIG (reference sequence). The CDR3 sequence is 13 residues long. The CDR3 reads CAWSVMGGTEAFF. The CDR3 nucleotides are TGTGCCTGGAGTGTAATGGGGGGCACTGAAGCTTTCTTT.

The genes are TRBV7-9 and TRBJ2-1; D uncertain. V lost 1 base and J lost 8, with 12 bases in between. Germline V gene lookup returns CDR1 SEHNR and CDR2 FQNEAQ (reference sequence). This CDR3 comprises 14 residues. The CDR3 DNA sequence: TGTGCCAGCAGCTTAGGGCTAGTAGGCGATGAGCAGTTCTTC. This translates into CASSLGLVGDEQFF.

This clonotype has ten or more counts. The rearrangement links TRBV7-6 to TRBJ2-1; D gene ambiguous. The CDR3 is made up of 14 amino acids. Trimming stripped 5 bases from V and 4 bases from J, with 12 bases between. Per the germline V gene, CDR1 is SGHVS and CDR2 is FNYEAQ. The CDR3 bases are TGTGCCAGCAGCCCGAAGATAGGTTACAATGAGCAGTTCTTC. Translating it yields CASSPKIGYNEQFF. The variable domain in full, with the rest retrieved from reference TRBV7-6 and TRBJ2-1, is GAGVSQSPRYKVTKRGQDVALRCDPISGHVSLYWYRQALGQGPEFLTYFNYEAQQDKSGLPNDRFSAERPEGSISTLTIQRTEQRDSAMYRCASSPKIGYNEQFFGPGTRLTVL.

The rearrangement links TRBV28 to TRBJ2-5, with a possible D match to TRBD1 (6 bases). The V end was cut by 3 bases, the J end by 5 bases, with 13 bases between. In germline, CDR1 is MDHEN, CDR2 SYDVKM. The CDR3 is 14 amino acids. CDR3 nucleotide sequence: TGTGCCAGCAGTTTCCCACAGGGTAGCGAGACCCAGTACTTC. Its protein product is CASSFPQGSETQYF.

This clonotype came up many times. The chain has TRBV7-2 and TRBJ2-1; maybe TRBD2 (6 bases). The CDR3 covers 14 residues. V was cut by 4 bases and J by 7 bases, with 14 bases left in between. Germline values: CDR1 SGHTA, CDR2 FQGNSA. CDR3 region: CASSSQPGDNEQFF. In DNA, the CDR3 is TGTGCCAGCAGCTCTCAACCGGGGGATAATGAGCAGTTCTTC.

This clonotype was observed at least ten times. The V call is TRBV7-8, the J call TRBJ2-3, with D hard to call. The germline V gene encodes CDR1 SGHVS and CDR2 FQNEAQ. This CDR3 contains 12 residues. V lost 1 base, J lost 4 bases, and 3 bases lay in between. CDR3 in DNA: TGTGCCAGCAGCTTAGGAGCAGATACGCAGTATTTT. Its protein product is CASSLGADTQYF.

This clonotype was recorded many times. The V and J genes are TRBV6-1 and TRBJ2-6; D is undetermined. V lost 6 bases to trimming and J lost 2 bases, with 11 bases between them. The CDR3 totals 15 residues. Germline V gene lookup returns CDR1 MNHNS and CDR2 SASEGT. The CDR3 reads CASRSEVAGANVLTF. The CDR3 nucleotides read TGTGCCAGCAGAAGTGAAGTAGCTGGGGCCAACGTCCTGACTTTC.

The sample holds a few counts of this clonotype. The V gene is TRBV12-3 or TRBV12-4, the J gene TRBJ2-2, with 13 bases matching TRBD2. J lost 7 bases, V lost 6 bases, and 5 bases had no gene match. The CDR3 contains 15 residues. CDR3: CASRLAGGPYGELFF. The CDR3 DNA reads TGTGCCAGCAGACTAGCGGGAGGGCCCTACGGGGAGCTGTTTTTT.

J is TRBJ2-1 and V is TRBV27; 14 positions agree with TRBD2. This CDR3 region has 14 residues. The germline gives CDR1 MNHEY, CDR2 SMNVEV (reference sequence). V shed 6 bases and J 7 bases; nucleotides not matched to a gene: 2. CDR3 bases: TGTGCCAGCAGGGGACTAGCGGGAGCGAATGAGCAGTTCTTC. As protein: CASRGLAGANEQFF.